These 5 T cell receptor beta chains came from one sample sequenced in a study of blood T cells in healthy people across ages (dated by TCRdb to about 2015). Libraries came from 5' RACE. The instrument was an Illumina HiSeq 2500. A second PCR of about 7 to 12 cycles was run with a J-beta primer mix and a sample-barcoded 5' primer. TCRdb's own reprocessing of the public reads used fastp at Q25 and MiXCR and kept productive beta chains. Entries that share a CDR3 protein sequence are merged under the most common genes and DNA. The sample table records 450,000 to 650,000 distinct CDR3 sequences; around 24% of these occur just once. Jointly, the top ten make up roughly 10% of the sample. The same sample was also used in a study of T cells of mothers and their children.

The sample taken for sequencing was blood. These receptors all come from a boy aged 5 to 17 in good health.

This clonotype showed up many times. CDR3 sequence (DNA): TGTGCCAGCAGTGAGTTTGACTCCCGCTACGAGCAGTACTTC. Amino acid sequence: CASSEFDSRYEQYF. This chain links TRBV2 with TRBJ2-7; D remains unclear. Germline values: CDR1 SNHLY, CDR2 FYNNEI. Trimming shortened V by 3 bases and J by 3 bases, and 12 bases separated the two germline ends. CDR3 length: 14 residues.

This clonotype was seen a few times. The genes are TRBV15 and TRBJ2-3; D possibly matches TRBD1 or TRBD2 (6 bases each). Germline lookup yields CDR1 LNHNV and CDR2 YYDKDF (reference sequence). There are 15 residues in the CDR3. The ends were cut back, 4 bases at V and 1 base at J, with 12 bases in the middle. CDR3: CATSKGGTRTDTQYF. The CDR3 bases are TGTGCCACCAGCAAAGGGGGGACTCGCACAGATACGCAGTATTTT.

The table lists this clonotype with a few counts. This rearrangement joins TRBV6-2 or TRBV6-3 to TRBJ1-5, with 8 positions matching TRBD1. This CDR3 has 17 residues. CDR1 is MNHEY, CDR2 SVGEGT, per germline. V lost 2 bases to trimming and J lost 2 bases; unmatched junction nucleotides: 8. CDR3 coding DNA: TGTGCCAGCAGTTACCGCCCGGACAGGGTAGGCAATCAGCCCCAGCATTTT. This gives the protein CASSYRPDRVGNQPQHF.

The chain recombines TRBV7-2 with TRBJ2-4; maybe TRBD2 (5 bases). V gave up 5 bases and J gave up 2 bases, with 16 bases separating them. Germline CDR1 SGHTA, CDR2 FQGNSA. The length of the CDR3 is 16 residues. The CDR3: CASSPLREYPKNIQYF. CDR3 coding DNA: TGTGCCAGCAGCCCCTTGAGGGAGTACCCCAAAAACATTCAGTACTTC. Filled out from reference TRBV7-2 and TRBJ2-4, the complete variable domain reads GAGVSQSPSNKVTEKGKDVELRCDPISGHTALYWYRQSLGQGLEFLIYFQGNSAPDKSGLPSDRFSAERTGGSVSTLTIQRTQQEDSAVYLCASSPLREYPKNIQYFGAGTRLSVL.

In its sample, this clonotype was seen a few times. This chain connects TRBV5-1 to TRBJ1-1, with 11 bases aligning to TRBD1. CDR1 and CDR2 (germline): SGHRS, YFSETQ. With 0 bases clipped from V and 1 base from J, the junction kept 2 bases outside the gene matches. This CDR3 contains 16 residues. The CDR3 coding sequence is TGCGCCAGCAGCTTGGGGACAGGGGGCTGGAACACTGAAGCTTTCTTT. Translation: CASSLGTGGWNTEAFF.